The 32 T cell receptor beta chains given below trace back to one sample, sequenced in a study of T cells in Graves' hyperthyroidism and ophthalmopathy. Authors of the study amplified TCR beta CDR3 regions from RNA transcripts. HTBI primers were the set used in a first-round RT-PCR of the TCR CDR3. TCRdb passed the multiplex PCR reads through MiXCR, listing each CDR3 protein once. The sample comprises 450,000 to 650,000 distinct CDR3 sequences, about 14% of which are singletons, and roughly 7% rests with the top ten. The sample comprised blood. Receptors were obtained from a woman younger than 30 with Graves' ophthalmopathy.

The V call is TRBV7-9, the J call TRBJ2-7; 11 bases agree with TRBD2. Germline V lookup: CDR1 SEHNR, CDR2 FQNEAQ (reference sequence). This CDR3 spans 14 amino acids. The V segment lost 3 bases and the J segment 7 bases; nucleotides outside the gene matches: 5. The CDR3 coding sequence is TGTGCCAGCAGCTTGGGACTAGCGGTCTTTGAGCAGTACTTC. Translated: CASSLGLAVFEQYF.

In its sample, this clonotype was seen many times. The chain combines TRBV7-2 with TRBJ1-2; D is uncertain. Germline lookup yields CDR1 SGHTA and CDR2 FQGNSA. This CDR3 is 14 amino acids long. The V and J ends lost 5 bases and 4 bases respectively, with 14 bases between them. DNA of the CDR3: TGTGCCAGCAGCCCTGGTGGACCCGCCTATGGCTACACCTTC. As protein: CASSPGGPAYGYTF.

With regard to this clonotype: This may arise from a read error, as a much more abundant clone is one base away. The chain employs TRBV20-1 and TRBJ1-2, with D perhaps TRBD1 (6 bases). The CDR3 consists of 14 residues. V was cut by 5 bases and J by 6 bases, with 19 bases left in between. Germline loops: CDR1 DFQATT, CDR2 SNEGSKA (reference sequence). The CDR3 bases are TGCAGTGCTCGTAAGGGGGAGGGGATTGATGGCTACACCTTC. Protein product: CSARKGEGIDGYTF.

The chain uses TRBV5-6 and TRBJ1-5; TRBD1 might be the D (6 bases). V was trimmed by 3 bases and J by 2 bases, leaving 15 bases between them. This CDR3 has 16 amino acids. The germline gives CDR1 SGHDT, CDR2 YYEEEE. The CDR3 sequence is CASSSTEGGGNQPQHF. The CDR3 nucleotides read TGTGCCAGCAGCTCCACCGAGGGGGGTGGCAATCAGCCCCAGCATTTT.

This clonotype appeared a single time. This could be a read error, since a much larger clone is one nucleotide away. It is likely a read error, because the conserved phenylalanine at the end of the CDR3 is missing. This chain connects TRBV6-2 or TRBV6-3 to TRBJ1-5, with 7 bases matching TRBD1. This CDR3 has 18 amino acids. Germline CDR1 MNHEY, CDR2 SVGEGT. Trimming took 2 bases from V and 1 from J; bases not matched to a gene: 11. The CDR3 reads CASSYHSSYRGSNQPQHC. CDR3 DNA: TGTGCCAGCAGTTACCACTCGAGCTACAGGGGAAGCAATCAGCCCCAGCATTGT.

This clonotype occurred many times. The genes are TRBV10-3 and TRBJ2-3; TRBD2 aligns across 9 bases. V lost 5 bases to trimming and J lost 6 bases; unmatched junction nucleotides: 12. In germline, CDR1 is ENHRY, CDR2 SYGVKD. The CDR3 covers 16 residues. The CDR3 nucleotides are TGTGCCATCAGTACCGGGACTAGCAGCCGAGTGGATACGCAGTATTTT. Encoded protein: CAISTGTSSRVDTQYF.

In its sample, this clonotype was seen once. For the CDR3, the DNA is TGTGCCAGTAGTATAGGCCTAGCGGCTAGCGGGATCGAGACCCAGTACTTC. Amino acids: CASSIGLAASGIETQYF. The chain links TRBV19 to TRBJ2-5; 9 bases are shared with TRBD2. From germline, CDR1 is LNHDA and CDR2 SQIVND (reference sequence). This CDR3 region has 17 residues. V lost 1 base and J lost 5; bases outside the gene matches: 11.

The sample holds many counts of this clonotype. The chain recombines TRBV19 with TRBJ1-1; no firm D call. Germline CDR1 reads LNHDA; CDR2 reads SQIVND (reference sequence). This CDR3 has 14 amino acids. The V gene lost 6 bases and the J gene lost 1 base, with 12 bases spanning the gap. CDR3 region: CASRMDGGNTEAFF. CDR3 DNA: TGTGCCAGTAGGATGGACGGCGGGAACACTGAAGCTTTCTTT. The whole variable domain, remainder taken from reference TRBV19 and TRBJ1-1, is DGGITQSPKYLFRKEGQNVTLSCEQNLNHDAMYWYRQDPGQGLRLIYYSQIVNDFQKGDIAEGYSVSREKKESFPLTVTSAQKNPTAFYLCASRMDGGNTEAFFGQGTRLTVV.

V is TRBV4-2 and J is TRBJ2-2; TRBD2 matches 14 bases. CDR1 is LGHNA and CDR2 is YNFKEQ in the germline V gene. V shed 0 bases and J 2 bases; nucleotides not matched to a gene: 5. This CDR3 spans 19 amino acids. CDR3 region: CASSQEKTSGRGNTGELFF. The CDR3, as DNA: TGTGCCAGCAGCCAAGAAAAGACTAGCGGGAGGGGTAACACCGGGGAGCTGTTTTTT.

The sample holds a few counts of this clonotype. The chain employs TRBV27 and TRBJ2-5, with D unresolved. The CDR3 totals 14 residues. V shed 5 bases and J shed 2 bases, with 12 bases lying between them. Germline V gene data show CDR1 as MNHEY and CDR2 as SMNVEV (reference sequence). The CDR3 DNA reads TGTGCCAGCAGTGGAGTTGGGATTCAAGAGACCCAGTACTTC. Translated, it gives CASSGVGIQETQYF.

This clonotype has just a few counts. The chain's CDR3 is CASSYGTIYEQYF. Here the CDR3 DNA reads TGTGCCAGCAGTTACGGGACAATATACGAGCAGTACTTC. V and J are TRBV6-2 or TRBV6-3 and TRBJ2-7, with D possibly matching TRBD1 (6 bases). The CDR3 spans 13 residues. Germline lookup yields CDR1 MNHEY and CDR2 SVGEGT. Trimming removed 2 bases from V and 4 bases from J, with 9 bases in between.

The chain carries TRBV6-1 and TRBJ2-7; the D is unclear. Germline CDR1 reads MNHNS; CDR2 reads SASEGT. This CDR3 spans 11 amino acids. V lost 9 bases, J lost 7 bases, and 13 bases lay in between. The CDR3 nucleotides read TGTGCCAGTTCTCAAACAAGGGAGCAGTACTTC. Translation: CASSQTREQYF.

This clonotype showed up many times. The gene calls are TRBV7-3 and TRBJ1-1, with a weak D call TRBD1 (5 bases). Per the germline V gene, CDR1 is SGHTA and CDR2 is FQGTGA. Trimming removed 5 bases at V and 4 bases at J, with 14 bases between. The CDR3 is 14 amino acids. CDR3 protein: CASSPSGHSTEAFF. The CDR3 region has the DNA TGTGCCAGCAGCCCCTCGGGGCACAGCACTGAAGCTTTCTTT. The full variable domain, in which reference TRBV7-3 and TRBJ1-1 provide the parts outside the CDR3, is GAGVSQTPSNKVTEKGKYVELRCDPISGHTALYWYRQSLGQGPEFLIYFQGTGAADDSGLPNDRFFAVRPEGSVSTLKIQRTERGDSAVYLCASSPSGHSTEAFFGQGTRLTVV.

This sequence joins TRBV6-1 and TRBJ2-7; D unclear. Germline CDR1 reads MNHNS; CDR2 reads SASEGT. With 4 bases removed from V and 5 bases from J, the gap between germline ends came to 9 bases. The CDR3 extends over 12 amino acids. The DNA of the CDR3 is TGTGCCAGCAGTGTGGGGATCCACGAGCAGTACTTC. This gives the protein CASSVGIHEQYF.

This clonotype was seen repeatedly, ten times or more. The rearrangement links TRBV19 to TRBJ1-1, with unresolved D. The V gene lost 5 bases and the J gene lost 0 bases, with 10 bases spanning the gap. The CDR3 extends over 14 amino acids. Germline CDR1 LNHDA, CDR2 SQIVND (reference sequence). The DNA of the CDR3 is TGTGCCAGTAGTGCGGGCGGGGTGAACACTGAAGCTTTCTTT. Amino acid sequence: CASSAGGVNTEAFF.

This clonotype came up many times. V and J are TRBV5-4 and TRBJ1-3; D call uncertain. Trimming took off 4 bases at V and 4 bases at J, with 15 bases between the two ends. The CDR3 loop spans 15 amino acids. Germline lookup yields CDR1 SGHNT and CDR2 YYREEE (reference sequence). This chain's CDR3 is CASSRWAARGNTIYF. Written as DNA, the CDR3 is TGTGCCAGCAGCCGATGGGCAGCTCGGGGAAACACCATATATTTT.

This clonotype was seen repeatedly, ten times or more. The chain couples TRBV2 to TRBJ1-5; D unclear. Trimming shortened V by 7 bases and J by 6 bases, and 13 bases separated the two germline ends. The CDR3 totals 13 residues. Per germline, CDR1 SNHLY and CDR2 FYNNEI. CDR3 in amino acids: CASKVYLTQPQHF. CDR3 in DNA: TGTGCCAGCAAGGTCTACCTTACTCAGCCCCAGCATTTT.

The chain has TRBV5-5 and TRBJ1-1; no clear D gene. The CDR3 covers 15 residues. Trimming removed 2 bases at V and 1 base at J, with 12 bases between. Looked up from germline, CDR1 is SGHKS and CDR2 is YYEKEE (reference sequence). CDR3 protein: CASSFRRGANTEAFF. The CDR3 nucleotides are TGTGCCAGCAGCTTTCGACGGGGAGCGAACACTGAAGCTTTCTTT.

The chain links TRBV20-1 to TRBJ1-2; D call uncertain. This CDR3 has 13 residues. Germline-derived CDR1 and CDR2 are DFQATT and SNEGSKA (reference sequence). The V end was cut by 2 bases, the J end by 6 bases, with 13 bases between. This chain's CDR3 is CSARWEGSDGYTF. CDR3 in DNA: TGCAGTGCTAGATGGGAGGGTAGCGATGGCTACACCTTC.

The table lists this clonotype with many counts. The chain has TRBV30 and TRBJ2-7, with 8 bases aligning to TRBD2. Trimming took 0 bases from V and 2 from J; bases not matched to a gene: 3. Germline CDR1 reads GTSNPN; CDR2 reads SVGIG (reference sequence). The CDR3 has 14 residues. The CDR3 is CAWSVAGDPYEQYF. The DNA of the CDR3 is TGTGCCTGGAGTGTAGCGGGAGATCCCTACGAGCAGTACTTC. Filled out from reference TRBV30 and TRBJ2-7, the complete variable domain reads SQTIHQWPATLVQPVGSPLSLECTVEGTSNPNLYWYRQAAGRGLQLLFYSVGIGQISSEVPQNLSASRPQDRQFILSSKKLLLSDSGFYLCAWSVAGDPYEQYFGPGTRLTVT.

CDR3 nucleotide sequence: TGTGCCACCGGAGCCGGGCACGACCTGGAAGCTTTCTTT. As protein: CATGAGHDLEAFF. J is TRBJ1-1 and V is TRBV15; D is unclear. This CDR3 has 13 amino acids. The ends were cut back, 8 bases at V and 8 bases at J, with 18 bases in the middle. The germline V gene encodes CDR1 LNHNV and CDR2 YYDKDF (reference sequence).

V and J are TRBV30 and TRBJ1-3; no clear D gene. Germline CDR1 and CDR2: GTSNPN and SVGIG (reference sequence). The V end lost 5 bases, the J end lost 0 bases, and 14 bases lay between the germline ends. This CDR3 region has 15 residues. The CDR3 DNA is TGTGCCTGGTCTCATCTGGGCAGCTCTGGAAACACCATATATTTT. Amino acids: CAWSHLGSSGNTIYF. Supplemented by reference TRBV30 and TRBJ1-3, the full variable domain reads SQTIHQWPATLVQPVGSPLSLECTVEGTSNPNLYWYRQAAGRGLQLLFYSVGIGQISSEVPQNLSASRPQDRQFILSSKKLLLSDSGFYLCAWSHLGSSGNTIYFGEGSWLTVV.

The rearrangement uses TRBV9 and TRBJ2-7; TRBD2 matches at 10 bases. CDR3 length: 15 residues. V shed 3 bases and J 2 bases; nucleotides not matched to a gene: 5. The V gene's germline CDR1 is SGDLS and CDR2 YYNGEE. CDR3 sequence: CASSASGSPTYEQYF. The CDR3 nucleotides are TGTGCCAGCAGCGCTAGCGGGAGCCCTACCTACGAGCAGTACTTC. Together with reference TRBV9 and TRBJ2-7, the CDR3 gives the full variable domain: DSGVTQTPKHLITATGQRVTLRCSPRSGDLSVYWYQQSLDQGLQFLIQYYNGEERAKGNILERFSAQQFPDLHSELNLSSLELGDSALYFCASSASGSPTYEQYFGPGTRLTVT.

In its sample, this clonotype was seen many times. The chain combines TRBV19 with TRBJ1-2, with TRBD1 identical over 8 bases. V lost 0 bases to trimming and J lost 6 bases; unmatched junction nucleotides: 6. The CDR3 runs 15 residues. Germline-derived CDR1 and CDR2 are LNHDA and SQIVND (reference sequence). As DNA, the CDR3 is TGTGCCAGTAGTATAGAATGGACAGGGAAACATGGCTACACCTTC. Encoded protein: CASSIEWTGKHGYTF.

This clonotype was detected only a few times. This chain uses TRBV18 with TRBJ2-3, with TRBD1 matching 7 bases. The germline CDR1 and CDR2 sequences are KGHSH and LQKENI. V was clipped by 2 bases and J by 1 base; unmatched bases: 9. This CDR3 contains 17 residues. The CDR3 is CASSPARGGAGTDTQYF. The CDR3 DNA follows: TGTGCCAGCTCACCAGCTCGAGGGGGCGCGGGCACAGATACGCAGTATTTT. The entire variable domain, with the rest obtained from reference TRBV18 and TRBJ2-3, is as follows: NAGVMQNPRHLVRRRGQEARLRCSPMKGHSHVYWYRQLPEEGLKFMVYLQKENIIDESGMPKERFSAEFPKEGPSILRIQQVVRGDSAAYFCASSPARGGAGTDTQYFGPGTRLTVL.

The sample holds many counts of this clonotype. V usage is TRBV28 and J usage is TRBJ2-3; D may be TRBD1 (6 bases). The V and J ends lost 7 bases and 6 bases respectively, with 26 bases between them. Per germline, CDR1 MDHEN and CDR2 SYDVKM. There are 17 residues in the CDR3. The CDR3 region is CASIPWGLGHSIDTQYF. The CDR3 DNA sequence: TGTGCCAGCATCCCGTGGGGGCTAGGGCATTCTATCGATACGCAGTATTTT.

This sequence joins TRBV5-1 and TRBJ2-1, with D perhaps matching TRBD2 (7 bases). There are 13 residues in the CDR3. Deletions cut 10 bases from V and 8 bases from J, with 19 bases between. The V gene's germline CDR1 is SGHRS and CDR2 YFSETQ. The CDR3 DNA reads TGCGCCCCCCAAGGGAGGGGGTGGGATGAGCAGTTCTTC. Amino acids: CAPQGRGWDEQFF.

This clonotype was counted a single time. The CDR3 does not end in the conserved phenylalanine or tryptophan, so this is likely a read error. The rearrangement joins TRBV27 to TRBJ2-1; the match to TRBD2 covers 9 bases. Per germline, CDR1 MNHEY and CDR2 SMNVEV (reference sequence). The CDR3 extends over 17 amino acids. The V gene end was trimmed by 5 bases and the J gene end by 4 bases; junction bases not matched to a gene: 12. CDR3 sequence: CASSPTPASGKYNEQFL. The CDR3 DNA is TGTGCCAGCAGTCCCACCCCGGCTAGCGGGAAGTACAATGAGCAGTTCTTA.

This clonotype was counted ten times or more. The chain combines TRBV28 with TRBJ1-5, with 8 bases identical to TRBD1. V trimming: 5 bases; J trimming: 9 bases; junction bases outside the gene matches: 9. Germline CDR1 is MDHEN and CDR2 is SYDVKM. The CDR3 has 14 amino acids. CDR3 residues: CASSTQDRDGPQHF. CDR3 DNA: TGTGCCAGCAGTACTCAGGACAGGGATGGGCCCCAGCATTTT.

The table lists this clonotype with many counts. The chain carries TRBV6-1 and TRBJ2-4; TRBD2 might be the D (5 bases). V lost 8 bases to trimming and J lost 3 bases, with 11 bases between them. Per germline, CDR1 MNHNS and CDR2 SASEGT. CDR3 length: 13 residues. The CDR3, as DNA: TGTGCCAGCGGGAGCTCGGTCAAAAACATTCAGTACTTC. Its protein is CASGSSVKNIQYF.

The gene calls are TRBV7-3 and TRBJ1-4; D gene ambiguous. Germline-derived CDR1 and CDR2 are SGHTA and FQGTGA. The CDR3 spans 15 residues. V gave up 2 bases and J gave up 6 bases, with 13 bases separating them. The CDR3: CASSLEGGGHEKLFF. Written as DNA, the CDR3 is TGTGCCAGCAGCTTAGAGGGTGGCGGACATGAAAAACTGTTTTTT.

This clonotype was counted at least ten times. The J gene is TRBJ2-6, the V gene TRBV24-1; D is ambiguous. This CDR3 spans 17 amino acids. Germline V gene lookup returns CDR1 KGHDR and CDR2 SFDVKD. Trimming removed 5 bases at V and 2 bases at J, with 15 bases between. The DNA for the CDR3 is TGTGCCACCAGTGTCTTCAACGTACGAACTGGGGCCAACGTCCTGACTTTC. Amino acid sequence: CATSVFNVRTGANVLTF.